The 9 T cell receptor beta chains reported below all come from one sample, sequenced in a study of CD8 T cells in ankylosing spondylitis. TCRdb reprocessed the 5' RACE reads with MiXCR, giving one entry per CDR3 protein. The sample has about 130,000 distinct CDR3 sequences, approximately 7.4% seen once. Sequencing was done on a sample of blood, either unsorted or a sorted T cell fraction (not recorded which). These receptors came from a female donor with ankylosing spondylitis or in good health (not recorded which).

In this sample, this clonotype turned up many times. The CDR3 bases are TGTGCCATCAGTGAAATGGACCCCCCGCGCAACGAGCAGTACTTC. Its translation: CAISEMDPPRNEQYF. This chain joins TRBV10-3 and TRBJ2-7, with unresolved D. This CDR3 is 15 amino acids long. V lost 3 bases, J lost 5 bases, and 17 bases lay in between. Germline V gene data show CDR1 as ENHRY and CDR2 as SYGVKD.

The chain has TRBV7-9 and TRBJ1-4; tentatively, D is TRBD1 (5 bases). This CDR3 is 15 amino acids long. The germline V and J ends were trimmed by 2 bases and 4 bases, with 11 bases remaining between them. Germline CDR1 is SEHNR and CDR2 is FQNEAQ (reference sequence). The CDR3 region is CASSLIGTVNEKLFF. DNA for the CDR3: TGTGCCAGCAGCTTAATCGGGACCGTTAATGAAAAACTGTTTTTT.

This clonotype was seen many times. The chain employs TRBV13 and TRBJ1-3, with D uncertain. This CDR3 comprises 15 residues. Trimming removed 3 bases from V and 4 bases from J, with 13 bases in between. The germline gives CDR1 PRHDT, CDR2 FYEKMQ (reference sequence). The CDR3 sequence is CASSFYTGGGNTIYF. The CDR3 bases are TGTGCCAGCAGCTTTTACACGGGAGGGGGAAACACCATATATTTT.

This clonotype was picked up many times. The CDR3 nucleotides are TGCGCCAGCAGCTCCTATATCGGGGAAAAACTGTTTTTT. Protein: CASSSYIGEKLFF. V is TRBV5-1 and J is TRBJ1-4, with D hard to call. The CDR3 has 13 amino acids. The germline V and J ends were trimmed by 3 bases and 8 bases, with 11 bases remaining between them. CDR1 and CDR2 (germline): SGHRS, YFSETQ.

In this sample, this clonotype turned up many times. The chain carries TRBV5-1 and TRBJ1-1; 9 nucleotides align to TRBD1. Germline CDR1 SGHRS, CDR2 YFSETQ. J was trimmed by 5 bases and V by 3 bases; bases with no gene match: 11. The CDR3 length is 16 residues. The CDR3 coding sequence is TGCGCCAGCAGCTCAGGGACAGGGTTCTATACTACTGAAGCTTTCTTT. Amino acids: CASSSGTGFYTTEAFF.

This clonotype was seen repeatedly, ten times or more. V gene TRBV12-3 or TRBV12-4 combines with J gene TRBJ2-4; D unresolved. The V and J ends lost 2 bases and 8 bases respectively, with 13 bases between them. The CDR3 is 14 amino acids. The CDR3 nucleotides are TGTGCCAGCAGTTTACGGCAGGTCGAGTACATTCAGTACTTC. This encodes CASSLRQVEYIQYF.

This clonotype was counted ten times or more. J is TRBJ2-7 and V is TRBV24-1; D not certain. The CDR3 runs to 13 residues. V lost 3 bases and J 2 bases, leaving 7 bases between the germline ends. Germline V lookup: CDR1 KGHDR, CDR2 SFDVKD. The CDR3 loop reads CATSDPVTYEQYF. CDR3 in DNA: TGTGCCACCAGTGATCCGGTGACCTACGAGCAGTACTTC.

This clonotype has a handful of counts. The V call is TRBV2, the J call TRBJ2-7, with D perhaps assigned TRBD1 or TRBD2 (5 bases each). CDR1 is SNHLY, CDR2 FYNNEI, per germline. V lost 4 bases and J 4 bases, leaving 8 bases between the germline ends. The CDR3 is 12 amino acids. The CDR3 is CASSGGLYEQYF. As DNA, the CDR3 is TGTGCCAGCAGTGGGGGGTTATACGAGCAGTACTTC.

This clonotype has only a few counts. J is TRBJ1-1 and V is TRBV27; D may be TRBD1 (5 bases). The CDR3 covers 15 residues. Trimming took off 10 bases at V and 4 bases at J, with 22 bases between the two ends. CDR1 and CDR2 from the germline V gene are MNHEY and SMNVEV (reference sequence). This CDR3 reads CATSLWGPGVTEAFF. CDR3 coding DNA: TGTGCCACATCCTTATGGGGCCCTGGGGTCACTGAAGCTTTCTTT.